This T cell receptor beta chain was retrieved from a study of graft-versus-host responses after intestinal transplantation. The V gene's germline CDR1 is SGHVS and CDR2 FNYEAQ. V lost 5 bases and J 4 bases, leaving 12 bases between the germline ends. This CDR3 spans 14 amino acids. To note about this clone: Its antigen is currently unknown.

Only in-frame clones appear in the TCRdb table, and some are missing; sequencing was by immunoSEQ multiplex PCR. The sample lists just under 85,000 clones, more than 85% occurring once. This TCR came from a human donor who was the organ donor for an intestinal transplant. The sequenced sample was unstimulated CD8+ T cells sorted from spleen or lymph node cells, obtained before transplant. The chain is built from TRBV7-6 and TRBJ2-1, with unresolved D. As DNA, the CDR3 is TGTGCCAGCAGCGACCTCGGAAGTTACAATGAGCAGTTCTTC. Its translation is CASSDLGSYNEQFF.